This TCR beta chain emerged from a study of T cell responses to AZD1222 COVID-19 vaccine. In regard to this clone: Its antigen is not identified.

Method: immunoSEQ multiplex PCR; TCRdb's copy keeps in-frame clones and lacks some. Here the sample spans over 130,000 clones, 80% to 95% being singletons. General observations from the study: Of the AZD1222 recipients, only five or six were seropositive at baseline. Possibly, clonal diversity was underestimated; donors were largely white British and included more females.

V dropped 3 bases and J dropped 4 bases, with 9 bases sitting between them. The CDR3 totals 13 residues. CDR1 is MGHDK and CDR2 is SYGVNS in the germline V gene. The V and J genes are TRBV25-1 and TRBJ1-1; D ambiguous. The receptor comes from an adult who received the AZD1222 COVID-19 vaccine. Specimen: peripheral blood, collected 28 days after the second AZD1222 dose. Here the CDR3 reads CASSDYWGTEAFF. The CDR3 DNA follows: TGTGCCAGCAGTGACTATTGGGGCACTGAAGCTTTCTTT. The full variable domain, with the rest looked up from reference TRBV25-1 and TRBJ1-1, is EADIYQTPRYLVIGTGKKITLECSQTMGHDKMYWYQQDPGMELHLIHYSYGVNSTEKGDLSSESTVSRIRTEHFPLTLESARPSHTSQYLCASSDYWGTEAFFGQGTRLTVV.